This paragraph covers one T cell receptor beta chain sequence. The CDR3 runs 16 residues. The germline V gene encodes CDR1 MNHNS and CDR2 SASEGT. Trimming removed 0 bases from V and 4 bases from J; junction bases left unmatched: 4. The entry originates in a study of T cells in localized non-small cell lung cancer. The protocol was immunoSEQ multiplex PCR, while the TCRdb copy is restricted to in-frame clones and leaves out a portion. The repertoire holds 50,000 to 75,000 clones, with 70% to 90% as singletons. The genes are TRBV6-1 and TRBJ1-5; 9 bases are a match to TRBD1. Material: peripheral blood, obtained before any cancer treatment. This receptor was identified in a man aged 40 to 69 with stage I squamous cell lung carcinoma. DNA for the CDR3: TGTGCCAGCAGTGAAGCAGCCGGACAGGGGAATCAGCCCCAGCATTTT. It yields the protein CASSEAAGQGNQPQHF.